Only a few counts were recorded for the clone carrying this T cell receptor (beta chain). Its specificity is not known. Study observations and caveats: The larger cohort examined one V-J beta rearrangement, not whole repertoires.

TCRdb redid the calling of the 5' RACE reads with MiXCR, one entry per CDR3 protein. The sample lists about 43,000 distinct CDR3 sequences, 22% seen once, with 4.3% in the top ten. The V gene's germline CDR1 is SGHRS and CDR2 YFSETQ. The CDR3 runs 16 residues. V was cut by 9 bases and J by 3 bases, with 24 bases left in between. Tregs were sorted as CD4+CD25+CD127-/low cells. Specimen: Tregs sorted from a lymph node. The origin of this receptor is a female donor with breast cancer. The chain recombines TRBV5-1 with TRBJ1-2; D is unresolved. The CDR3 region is CATKPFPLVVDYGYTF. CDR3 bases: TGCGCCACCAAGCCATTTCCCCTTGTGGTTGACTATGGCTACACCTTC.